This T cell receptor (beta chain) comes out of a study of T cell changes during pregnancy in multiple sclerosis. Libraries were prepared by immunoSEQ multiplex PCR; TCRdb keeps only in-frame clonotypes and omits some of them. The sample shows tens of thousands of clones, roughly 94% of them seen only once. The CDR3 runs 12 residues. The V gene lost 5 bases and the J gene lost 8 bases, with 10 bases spanning the gap. Germline V gene lookup returns CDR1 SGHTA and CDR2 FQGNSA. J is TRBJ2-1 and V is TRBV7-2, with D unresolved. Sample: peripheral blood, taken in the second trimester of pregnancy. The sequence came from a female donor in good health, enrolled as a control in a pregnancy study. CDR3 amino acids: CASSQPRDEQFF. CDR3 coding DNA: TGTGCCAGCAGCCAACCACGGGATGAGCAGTTCTTC.